What follows are 26 T cell receptor beta chains derived from one specimen sequenced in a study of blood T cell repertoires in COVID-19 (dated by TCRdb to 2018 to 2020). Library preparation employed the immunoSEQ multiplex PCR assay. In TCRdb, the immuneACCESS table is reduced to in-frame sequences with V and J assigned. These tables do not hold every clone; where another copy was compared, an unresolved V gene accounts for under half, and the others remain unexplained. Counted in this sample were about 170,000 clones; approximately 85% of them appeared once. The ten biggest clones cover about 2.7% of the sample. The sequencing input was peripheral blood. Source of these receptors: a woman of 80 years or more with COVID-19, enrolled during active disease.

The V call is TRBV18, the J call TRBJ1-3; 10 nucleotides match TRBD1. J was trimmed by 4 bases and V by 6 bases; bases with no gene match: 6. Germline V gene data show CDR1 as KGHSH and CDR2 as LQKENI. The CDR3 is made up of 15 amino acids. The DNA of the CDR3 is TGTGCCAGCTCGGCGACAGGGGGCGAGGGAAACACCATATATTTT. The encoded protein is CASSATGGEGNTIYF.

This rearrangement joins TRBV4-1 to TRBJ2-3; tentatively, D is TRBD1 (5 bases). With 3 bases removed from V and 6 bases from J, the gap between germline ends came to 13 bases. CDR3 length: 14 amino acids. The germline V gene has CDR1 MGHRA and CDR2 YSYEKL. CDR3 in DNA: TGCGCCAGCAGCCACAGGGTCTCGCCGGATACGCAGTATTTT. It yields the protein CASSHRVSPDTQYF.

J is TRBJ2-7 and V is TRBV19, with 9 positions matching TRBD1. The germline V gene encodes CDR1 LNHDA and CDR2 SQIVND (reference sequence). This CDR3 spans 15 amino acids. The V gene end was trimmed by 5 bases and the J gene end by 6 bases; junction bases not matched to a gene: 11. CDR3 sequence (DNA): TGTGCCAGTAGTTTGTCCGGGACAGGGTTCGGCGAGCAGTACTTC. Translated, it gives CASSLSGTGFGEQYF.

V is TRBV10-3 and J is TRBJ2-5, with no clear D. V lost 3 bases and J 7 bases, leaving 6 bases between the germline ends. The CDR3 totals 11 residues. CDR1 ENHRY and CDR2 SYGVKD come from the germline V gene. The CDR3 reads CAISDAGTQYF. In DNA form, the CDR3 reads TGTGCCATCAGTGATGCCGGGACCCAGTACTTC.

The V and J genes are TRBV9 and TRBJ1-3, with a tentative D call TRBD1 (5 bases). This CDR3 contains 15 residues. The germline CDR1 and CDR2 sequences are SGDLS and YYNGEE. V was trimmed by 4 bases and J by 8 bases, leaving 19 bases between them. The CDR3 region is CASSLGRTTVHTIYF. The CDR3 region has the DNA TGTGCCAGCAGCCTGGGCAGGACAACAGTGCACACCATATATTTT.

V is TRBV11-2 and J is TRBJ2-4; a weak D match, TRBD2 (6 bases). CDR1 is SGHAT and CDR2 is FQNNGV in the germline V gene. With 1 base removed from V and 11 bases from J, the gap between germline ends came to 9 bases. This CDR3 is 12 amino acids long. The CDR3 nucleotides are TGTGCCAGCAGCTTAGCGGGGACTCTTCAGTACTTC. This encodes CASSLAGTLQYF.

V and J are TRBV4-1 and TRBJ2-6; D may be TRBD2 (5 bases). The CDR3 is 15 amino acids. V was trimmed by 4 bases and J by 5 bases, leaving 12 bases between them. The germline V gene encodes CDR1 MGHRA and CDR2 YSYEKL. This CDR3 reads CASSRTMDWANVLTF. CDR3 in DNA: TGCGCCAGCAGCCGTACGATGGACTGGGCCAACGTCCTGACTTTC.

CDR3 in amino acids: CASSIGSSRSSYNEQFF. CDR3 DNA: TGTGCCAGTAGTATCGGGTCCAGCCGGAGCTCCTACAATGAGCAGTTCTTC. This chain links TRBV19 with TRBJ2-1; no reliable D call. There are 17 residues in the CDR3. The germline V gene has CDR1 LNHDA and CDR2 SQIVND (reference sequence). V lost 3 bases and J lost 0, with 15 bases in between.

As regards this clone: Compared with germline, one end of the junction differs, possibly owing to a read error. This sample includes further DNA sequences coding for the same CDR3. The chain combines TRBV9 with TRBJ1-2; the D gene is possibly TRBD1 (5 bases). The CDR3 runs 16 residues. The germline V gene has CDR1 SGDLS and CDR2 YYNGEE. The CDR3 region has the DNA TGTGCTAGCAGCGTAGGGGTTGGCAGGACTAACTATGGCTACACCTTC. Translation gives CASSVGVGRTNYGYTF.

The rearrangement joins TRBV27 to TRBJ1-1; perhaps TRBD1 as D (6 bases). The CDR3 consists of 15 residues. CDR1 and CDR2 (germline): MNHEY, SMNVEV (reference sequence). Trimming removed 3 bases from V and 1 base from J, with 12 bases in between. The DNA for the CDR3 is TGTGCCAGCAGTTTTCGTGACAGGCGGAACACTGAAGCTTTCTTT. Translating it yields CASSFRDRRNTEAFF.

V is TRBV4-2 and J is TRBJ1-2; D not certain. CDR1 and CDR2 (germline): LGHNA, YNFKEQ. Trimming removed 1 base from V and 4 bases from J, with 7 bases in between. The length of the CDR3 is 13 residues. The CDR3 DNA follows: TGTGCCAGCAGCCAAGTTCTCCTCTATGGCTACACCTTC. This encodes CASSQVLLYGYTF.

The chain uses TRBV10-2 and TRBJ2-3; 8 positions match TRBD1. Germline assignment: CDR1 WSHSY and CDR2 SAAADI. Trimming removed 2 bases from V and 5 bases from J; junction bases left unmatched: 9. The CDR3 extends over 16 amino acids. The CDR3 sequence is CASSEGGAGGKDTQYF. The CDR3 coding sequence is TGCGCCAGCAGTGAGGGAGGGGCAGGGGGCAAAGATACGCAGTATTTT.

The rearrangement joins TRBV28 to TRBJ2-7, with 9 bases that match TRBD1. The CDR3 spans 17 residues. V was clipped by 4 bases and J by 7 bases; unmatched bases: 17. Germline CDR1 reads MDHEN; CDR2 reads SYDVKM. The CDR3: CASSSDTGGQILGEQYF. In nucleotides, the CDR3 is TGTGCCAGCAGTTCAGATACAGGGGGCCAAATCCTGGGAGAGCAGTACTTC.

This rearrangement joins TRBV18 to TRBJ2-1, with TRBD1 as a possible D gene (6 bases). V lost 3 bases and J lost 6, with 12 bases in between. Per the germline V gene, CDR1 is KGHSH and CDR2 is LQKENI. CDR3 length: 14 residues. CDR3 residues: CASSPDRTTNEQFF. CDR3 in DNA: TGTGCCAGCTCACCGGACAGAACCACCAATGAGCAGTTCTTC.

The CDR3 DNA sequence: TGTGCCAGCAGCTTAGGGGCACAGGGGGCGTCCGAAGCTTTCTTT. It translates to CASSLGAQGASEAFF. The V gene is TRBV7-3, the J gene TRBJ1-1, with TRBD1 identical over 9 bases. Germline-derived CDR1 and CDR2 are SGHTA and FQGTGA. Trimming removed 2 bases from V and 8 bases from J; junction bases left unmatched: 9. This CDR3 is 15 amino acids long. Combining the CDR3 with reference TRBV7-3 and TRBJ1-1 gives the whole variable domain GAGVSQTPSNKVTEKGKYVELRCDPISGHTALYWYRQSLGQGPEFLIYFQGTGAADDSGLPNDRFFAVRPEGSVSTLKIQRTERGDSAVYLCASSLGAQGASEAFFGQGTRLTVV.

The V and J genes are TRBV6-5 and TRBJ2-2; tentative D call: TRBD1 (6 bases). The CDR3 runs 10 residues. Trimming pared 10 bases from V and 7 bases from J, leaving 7 bases between. In germline, CDR1 is MNHEY, CDR2 SVGAGI. CDR3 nucleotide sequence: TGTGCCACAGGGGACGGGGAGCTGTTTTTT. This translates into CATGDGELFF.

V is TRBV19 and J is TRBJ2-4; 7 bases align to TRBD1. This CDR3 has 16 amino acids. The V gene end was trimmed by 3 bases and the J gene end by 8 bases; junction bases not matched to a gene: 13. From germline, CDR1 is LNHDA and CDR2 SQIVND (reference sequence). The CDR3: CASSMRRSGGSDIQYF. In DNA, the CDR3 is TGTGCCAGTAGTATGAGGCGCTCAGGGGGAAGTGACATTCAGTACTTC.

The rearrangement uses TRBV9 and TRBJ2-1, with D possibly being TRBD2 (6 bases). The V end was cut by 3 bases, the J end by 0 bases, with 13 bases between. The CDR3 sequence is 16 residues long. Germline V gives CDR1 SGDLS, CDR2 YYNGEE. CDR3 loop: CASSARGTTSYNEQFF. CDR3 coding DNA: TGTGCCAGCAGCGCCCGGGGGACCACCTCCTACAATGAGCAGTTCTTC.

DNA for the CDR3: TGTGCCAGCTCACCACAGGGACTAAGCACAGATACGCAGTATTTT. This encodes CASSPQGLSTDTQYF. The V gene is TRBV18, the J gene TRBJ2-3, with 7 bases matching TRBD2. Germline CDR1 reads KGHSH; CDR2 reads LQKENI. The CDR3 sequence is 15 residues long. V shed 1 base, J shed 0 bases, and the junction held 1 base outside the gene matches.

The chain couples TRBV30 to TRBJ1-5, with D perhaps matching TRBD1 (6 bases). Trimming shortened V by 3 bases and J by 2 bases, and 14 bases separated the two germline ends. The germline gives CDR1 GTSNPN, CDR2 SVGIG (reference sequence). The CDR3 consists of 15 residues. The CDR3 loop reads CAWSVGGGRNQPQHF. As DNA, the CDR3 is TGTGCCTGGAGCGTTGGGGGGGGGCGCAATCAGCCCCAGCATTTT.

V and J are TRBV9 and TRBJ1-1; 7 bases match TRBD1. Germline loops: CDR1 SGDLS, CDR2 YYNGEE. J lost 1 base, V lost 3 bases, and 9 bases had no gene match. CDR3 length: 16 residues. The CDR3 DNA reads as TGTGCCAGCAGCGCCCCCCGGACAGGAGGGAACACTGAAGCTTTCTTT. Its protein is CASSAPRTGGNTEAFF.

The rearrangement uses TRBV7-2 and TRBJ2-1; 7 nucleotides line up with TRBD2. The V gene's germline CDR1 is SGHTA and CDR2 FQGNSA. This CDR3 comprises 16 residues. The V and J ends lost 7 bases and 4 bases, in that order; junction bases with no gene match: 13. As DNA, the CDR3 is TGTGCCAGCACCCATTCCGGCGGGAGTTGGTACAATGAGCAGTTCTTC. Its protein product is CASTHSGGSWYNEQFF.

This clone was detected only a few times. The rearrangement links TRBV5-1 to TRBJ2-2; TRBD1 is a possible D gene (6 bases). CDR3 length: 14 amino acids. The ends were cut back, 6 bases at V and 5 bases at J, with 14 bases in the middle. CDR1 SGHRS and CDR2 YFSETQ come from the germline V gene. For the CDR3, the DNA is TGCGCCAGCACCATCAGGGGCGGAACCGGGGAGCTGTTTTTT. Encoded protein: CASTIRGGTGELFF.

The chain employs TRBV9 and TRBJ2-5; a weak D match, TRBD1 (6 bases). V dropped 3 bases and J dropped 1 base, with 13 bases sitting between them. The CDR3 runs 15 residues. The germline V gene has CDR1 SGDLS and CDR2 YYNGEE. This chain's CDR3 is CASSARGRGQETQYF. CDR3 coding DNA: TGTGCCAGCAGCGCCCGTGGCAGGGGCCAAGAGACCCAGTACTTC.

This clone has only a few counts. V usage is TRBV5-6 and J usage is TRBJ2-1; 12 nucleotides line up with TRBD1. Per the germline V gene, CDR1 is SGHDT and CDR2 is YYEEEE. The CDR3 is 16 amino acids. Trimming cost V 4 bases and J 7 bases; bases outside gene matches: 9. The CDR3 nucleotides are TGTGCCAGCAGCCCACTCTGGGGACAGGGGGCGAATGAGCAGTTCTTC. This gives the protein CASSPLWGQGANEQFF.

The rearrangement joins TRBV5-1 to TRBJ2-1; no definite D call. The V gene lost 2 bases and the J gene lost 5 bases, with 5 bases spanning the gap. The CDR3 loop spans 12 amino acids. Germline loops: CDR1 SGHRS, CDR2 YFSETQ. CDR3 sequence reads: CASSFQNNEQFF. In DNA, the CDR3 is TGCGCCAGCAGCTTCCAGAACAATGAGCAGTTCTTC.